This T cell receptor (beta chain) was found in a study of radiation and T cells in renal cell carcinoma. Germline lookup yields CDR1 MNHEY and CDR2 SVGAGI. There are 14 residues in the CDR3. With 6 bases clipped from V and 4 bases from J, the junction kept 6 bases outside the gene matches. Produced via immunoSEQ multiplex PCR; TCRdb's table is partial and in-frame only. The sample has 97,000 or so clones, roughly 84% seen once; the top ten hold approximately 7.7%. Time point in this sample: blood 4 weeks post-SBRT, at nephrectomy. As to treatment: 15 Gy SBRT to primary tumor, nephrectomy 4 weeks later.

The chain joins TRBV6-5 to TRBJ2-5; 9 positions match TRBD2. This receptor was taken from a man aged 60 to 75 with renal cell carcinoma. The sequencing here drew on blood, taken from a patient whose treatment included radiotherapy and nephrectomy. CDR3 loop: CASRGSGSGETQYF. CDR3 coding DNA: TGTGCCAGCAGAGGTAGCGGGAGTGGAGAGACCCAGTACTTC.